The T cell receptor beta chain under discussion was sequenced for a study of blood T cell repertoires in COVID-19 (dated by TCRdb to about 2020). Regarding the complete study: Samples from collaborators originated in the United States, Italy and Spain and spanned both the acute and convalescent phases of COVID-19. The samples were drawn from the first 160 participants of the ongoing ImmuneRACE study and from under 1,500 subjects provided by 6 global collaborators. The material from the prospective study consisted of cDNA or gDNA derived from T cells, B-cell-depleted T cells, or PBMCs. HLA class I and class II types, where available, came from metadata supplied by the sample provider rather than from assay-based typing. Subjects who had been exposed to COVID-19, were actively infected with it, or had recovered from it provided the deeply sampled blood TCRbeta repertoires that made up the dataset. A freely available public database, intended as a resource for researchers studying the immune response to SARS-CoV-2, is where the repertoires were released. Nearly every sample came with metadata listing a de-identified subject ID, COVID-19 status, age in years and sex. General study outcomes and caveats: How much clinical and demographic metadata was included differed by source and by participant, and the metadata was provided uncurated.

Whole blood was collected in K2EDTA tubes by collaborating institutions according to the institutions' own protocols. For TCRbeta analysis, collaborators shipped samples in one of three forms: frozen whole blood, isolated PBMCs, or DNA extracted from either of those sample types. The junction carries 11 bases between V and J, which are trimmed by 1 base and 0 bases respectively. The CDR1 and CDR2 encoded by the germline V gene are SGDLS and YYNGEE. From the cysteine through the phenylalanine, the CDR3 covers 16 amino acids. Just CDR3 DNA is preserved here, 48 bases in frame from base 1. TCRbeta CDR3 regions were amplified from genomic DNA by means of the immunoSEQ Assay, a bias-controlled multiplex PCR. Per the source publication's procedure: Nucleated cell counts per sample were estimated from amplification of reference gene primers within the assay. To quantify the absolute abundance of each unique TCRbeta CDR3 rearrangement, sequence reads were collapsed and filtered. For each sample, productive Simpson clonality was calculated by taking the square root of Simpson's diversity index across productive rearrangements. TCRdb took this table from immuneACCESS and kept in-frame rearrangements with V and J called. Such tables lack part of the clones; where checked against another copy, unresolved V genes explain under half of the gap, and the rest is unexplained. For V, J and clone size, that table is used; D and trimming come from the DNA. Here the sample has 95,000 to 110,000 clones; almost 85% occur a single time. The ten largest clones add up to about 4% of the sample.

As for this clone: Which antigen it targets is not known. No base qualities exist here, and no much larger clone lies one base off it.

The specimen sequenced was peripheral blood. The chain couples TRBV9 to TRBJ1-3, with the D gene uncertain. This sequence was found in a human donor in a cohort sampled during active COVID-19. The CDR3 corresponds to CASSVYQSFSGNTIYF. The nucleotides are TGTGCCAGCAGCGTATACCAGTCGTTCTCTGGAAACACCATATATTTT.